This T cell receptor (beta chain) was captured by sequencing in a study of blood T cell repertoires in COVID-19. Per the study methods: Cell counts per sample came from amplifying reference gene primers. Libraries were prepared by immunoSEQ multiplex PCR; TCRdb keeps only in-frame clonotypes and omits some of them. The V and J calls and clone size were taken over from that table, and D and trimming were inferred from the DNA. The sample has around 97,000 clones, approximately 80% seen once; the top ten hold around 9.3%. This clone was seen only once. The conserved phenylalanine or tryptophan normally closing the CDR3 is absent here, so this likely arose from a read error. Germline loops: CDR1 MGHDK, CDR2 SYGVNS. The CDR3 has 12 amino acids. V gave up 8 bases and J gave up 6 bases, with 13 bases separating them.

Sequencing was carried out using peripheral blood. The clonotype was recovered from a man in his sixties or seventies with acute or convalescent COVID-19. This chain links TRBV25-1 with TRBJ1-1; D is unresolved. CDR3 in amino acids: CASDSLEPEAFL. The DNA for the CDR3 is TGTGCCAGCGACTCGCTGGAACCTGAAGCTTTCCTT.